The sequence of this T cell receptor (beta chain) was determined in a study of T cells after yellow fever vaccination. Study-wide findings and caveats: Weaker overall was a secondary response that nonetheless peaked faster, on day 5 versus 15. Highly abundant clonotypes carried over from the bulk population could end up in FACS-sorted repertoires as contaminants.

From the 5' RACE reads, TCRdb called clonotypes with MiXCR, one entry per CDR3 protein. This sample has some 300,000 distinct CDR3 sequences, with approximately 10% found just once. Germline V gene sequence: CDR1 SGHTA, CDR2 FQGNSA. V was cut by 6 bases and J by 4 bases, with 10 bases left in between. The CDR3 has 12 amino acids. At least ten counts were recorded for this clonotype. The antigen is unknown. Specimen: CD4+ T cells sorted from PBMCs, collected 5 days after the yellow fever booster vaccination. The V and J genes are TRBV7-2 and TRBJ2-7; D possibly corresponds to TRBD1 (6 bases). The clonotype originates from a man between 18 and 35 years old who received the YFV17D yellow fever vaccine. CDR3 in DNA: TGTGCCAGCAGTTCTCAGGGGTACGAGCAGTACTTC. This gives the protein CASSSQGYEQYF.